The 22 T cell receptor beta chains listed next were all sequenced from one sample in a study of STAT5B mutations in CD4+ large granular lymphocyte leukemia. Measured with immunoSEQ multiplex PCR; TCRdb has only the in-frame clones, and not every one. The sample gives tens of thousands of clones, under 90% of which show up once; less than 0.35% is in the top ten. Sequenced material: CD4+ T cells from blood buffy coats. These receptors were obtained from a human donor in good health.

V and J are TRBV28 and TRBJ1-2, with D possibly being TRBD1 (5 bases). The CDR3 totals 13 residues. Trimming pared 6 bases from V and 8 bases from J, leaving 16 bases between. The germline gives CDR1 MDHEN, CDR2 SYDVKM. CDR3 in DNA: TGTGCCAGCAGACCCCAGGGTTCGGGCGGCTACACCTTC. This translates into CASRPQGSGGYTF.

V usage is TRBV19 and J usage is TRBJ2-5; D is unresolved. The germline V gene has CDR1 LNHDA and CDR2 SQIVND (reference sequence). This CDR3 region has 16 residues. V lost 6 bases and J 2 bases, leaving 19 bases between the germline ends. CDR3 amino acids: CASRGPLGRSQETQYF. The CDR3 DNA sequence: TGTGCCAGTAGAGGCCCGTTGGGCAGATCTCAAGAGACCCAGTACTTC.

The CDR3 coding sequence is TGTGCCAGTACTCTAGACCGGACAGAAAATCAGCCCCAGCATTTT. Amino acids: CASTLDRTENQPQHF. The chain combines TRBV19 with TRBJ1-5, with D possibly matching TRBD1 (6 bases). The V gene lost 7 bases and the J gene lost 4 bases, with 17 bases spanning the gap. Germline V CDR1 and CDR2: LNHDA, SQIVND (reference sequence). The CDR3 loop spans 15 amino acids.

The V call is TRBV2, the J call TRBJ2-1; 9 bases map to TRBD1. This CDR3 spans 16 amino acids. Germline V lookup: CDR1 SNHLY, CDR2 FYNNEI. The J segment lost 6 bases and the V segment lost 5 bases, leaving 11 bases of the junction unmatched. CDR3 in amino acids: CASSKDRDRAFNEQFF. The DNA for the CDR3 is TGTGCCAGCAGTAAGGACCGGGACAGGGCCTTCAATGAGCAGTTCTTC.

The chain employs TRBV11-2 and TRBJ2-1; 10 bases are shared with TRBD2. The CDR3 extends over 16 amino acids. Germline V CDR1 and CDR2: SGHAT, FQNNGV. J lost 0 bases, V lost 5 bases, and 4 bases had no gene match. CDR3 sequence reads: CASSISGGFSYNEQFF. DNA of the CDR3: TGTGCCAGCAGCATTAGCGGGGGGTTCTCCTACAATGAGCAGTTCTTC.

The chain links TRBV5-1 to TRBJ1-1; the match to TRBD1 covers 8 bases. Germline CDR1 reads SGHRS; CDR2 reads YFSETQ. CDR3 size: 16 residues. The V and J ends lost 0 bases and 3 bases, in that order; junction bases with no gene match: 7. The CDR3 region has the DNA TGCGCCAGCAGCTTGGCCGGGACAGGTAGAGACACTGAAGCTTTCTTT. Its protein is CASSLAGTGRDTEAFF. The full variable domain, its missing parts supplied by reference TRBV5-1 and TRBJ1-1, is KAGVTQTPRYLIKTRGQQVTLSCSPISGHRSVSWYQQTPGQGLQFLFEYFSETQRNKGNFPGRFSGRQFSNSRSEMNVSTLELGDSALYLCASSLAGTGRDTEAFFGQGTRLTVV.

The J gene is TRBJ2-2, the V gene TRBV7-6, with D unclear. Germline loops: CDR1 SGHVS, CDR2 FNYEAQ. This CDR3 contains 13 residues. Trimming took off 1 base at V and 4 bases at J, with 4 bases between the two ends. The CDR3 region has the DNA TGTGCCAGCAGCTTAGGTTCCACCGGGGAGCTGTTTTTT. Translation gives CASSLGSTGELFF.

In DNA, the CDR3 is TGTGCCAGCAGTGCTCCGGGACAGCTTAATGAAAAACTGTTTTTT. This encodes CASSAPGQLNEKLFF. The genes are TRBV28 and TRBJ1-4, with 7 bases matching TRBD1. Losses at the gene ends were 5 bases for V and 4 bases for J; bases not matched to a gene: 7. The CDR3 sequence is 15 residues long. Looked up from germline, CDR1 is MDHEN and CDR2 is SYDVKM.

The rearrangement joins TRBV5-1 to TRBJ1-3; D not certain. The V gene's germline CDR1 is SGHRS and CDR2 YFSETQ. This CDR3 spans 15 amino acids. Trimming cost V 4 bases and J 2 bases, with 13 bases left between them. CDR3 sequence (DNA): TGCGCCAGCAGCCCCGACATATCCCCTGGAAACACCATATATTTT. This gives the protein CASSPDISPGNTIYF.

This clone was recorded once. This chain uses TRBV6-5 with TRBJ2-1; TRBD1 matches 11 bases. This CDR3 spans 15 amino acids. Germline loops: CDR1 MNHEY, CDR2 SVGAGI. Unmatched junction bases numbered 6, after V lost 2 bases and J lost 9 bases. CDR3 protein: CASSYPGTGGTEQFF. The CDR3 DNA reads TGTGCCAGCAGTTACCCGGGGACAGGGGGAACTGAGCAGTTCTTC.

This clone was seen a few times. The chain joins TRBV4-2 to TRBJ1-1, with D perhaps matching TRBD1 (5 bases). Trimming took off 6 bases at V and 4 bases at J, with 18 bases between the two ends. The CDR3 totals 15 residues. The V gene's germline CDR1 is LGHNA and CDR2 YNFKEQ. The CDR3 region has the DNA TGTGCCAGCAGGCACGGGACCGCTACTCTCACTGAAGCTTTCTTT. This codes for CASRHGTATLTEAFF.

This chain connects TRBV19 to TRBJ1-2; unclear D gene. V gave up 0 bases and J gave up 4 bases, with 6 bases separating them. The CDR3 runs to 13 residues. CDR1 and CDR2 (germline): LNHDA, SQIVND (reference sequence). The CDR3 DNA reads TGTGCCAGTAGTATAGAACAGCTCTATGGCTACACCTTC. This translates into CASSIEQLYGYTF.

This sequence joins TRBV11-3 and TRBJ1-6, with D maybe TRBD1 (5 bases). The V end was cut by 3 bases, the J end by 5 bases, with 14 bases between. This CDR3 has 16 amino acids. Germline V gives CDR1 SGHNT, CDR2 YENEEA. DNA for the CDR3: TGTGCCAGCAGCTTGGGGCTGGAAAGGGATAATTCACCCCTCCACTTT. Its translation is CASSLGLERDNSPLHF.

V and J are TRBV18 and TRBJ2-1; D is unresolved. Germline values: CDR1 KGHSH, CDR2 LQKENI. This CDR3 spans 15 amino acids. V was shortened by 3 bases and J by 5 bases, with 14 bases between the two germline ends. CDR3 nucleotides: TGTGCCAGCTCACCTCCACGGACCATGGACAATGAGCAGTTCTTC. The encoded protein is CASSPPRTMDNEQFF.

The rearrangement joins TRBV5-5 to TRBJ2-1; no firm D call. V was clipped by 1 base and J by 10 bases, with 9 bases between them. CDR1 and CDR2 (germline): SGHKS, YYEKEE (reference sequence). The CDR3 has 12 amino acids. The CDR3 is CASSLTALEQFF. In DNA, the CDR3 is TGTGCCAGCAGCTTGACAGCCCTCGAGCAGTTCTTC.

This chain links TRBV30 with TRBJ2-3, with a possible D match to TRBD2 (6 bases). This CDR3 has 12 residues. Trimming left V 3 bases short and J 6 bases short, with 10 bases between. From germline, CDR1 is GTSNPN and CDR2 SVGIG (reference sequence). CDR3 sequence reads: CAWSRGGDTQYF. The CDR3 bases are TGTGCCTGGAGCCGGGGAGGCGATACGCAGTATTTT.

The V and J genes are TRBV11-2 and TRBJ2-5, with TRBD2 matching 11 bases. The trim removed 5 bases at V and 3 bases at J, leaving 5 bases unmatched. Germline V gene data show CDR1 as SGHAT and CDR2 as FQNNGV. CDR3 length: 15 amino acids. The CDR3 sequence is CASSNRLAGKETQYF. CDR3 nucleotides: TGTGCCAGCAGCAACCGACTAGCGGGGAAAGAGACCCAGTACTTC.

The rearrangement uses TRBV5-4 and TRBJ2-5; TRBD1 might be the D (5 bases). Germline CDR1 is SGHNT and CDR2 is YYREEE (reference sequence). The V end lost 4 bases, the J end lost 1 base, and 14 bases lay between the germline ends. The CDR3 totals 15 residues. The DNA of the CDR3 is TGTGCCAGCAGCCTCAGGGTTGGTCCCCAAGAGACCCAGTACTTC. Amino acids: CASSLRVGPQETQYF.

The genes are TRBV21-1 and TRBJ2-3; TRBD2 is the table's D call, not checked against the DNA. TRBV21-1 constitutes a pseudogene. The CDR3 has 19 amino acids. CDR3 DNA: TGTGCCAGCAGCGACCATCCTAGCGGGAGAGGTTGGGGCACAGATACGCAGTATTTT. Translating it yields CASSDHPSGRGWGTDTQYF.

The chain is built from TRBV25-1 and TRBJ1-2, with 8 bases aligning to TRBD1. This CDR3 is 14 amino acids long. Germline V gene data show CDR1 as MGHDK and CDR2 as SYGVNS. V lost 3 bases to trimming and J lost 4 bases; unmatched junction nucleotides: 4. The CDR3 here is CASSDFDRGYGYTF. CDR3 in DNA: TGTGCCAGCAGTGATTTTGACAGGGGCTATGGCTACACCTTC.

The rearrangement joins TRBV30 to TRBJ1-3; the D gene is possibly TRBD1 (5 bases). The V gene's germline CDR1 is GTSNPN and CDR2 SVGIG (reference sequence). The V end was cut by 2 bases, the J end by 3 bases, with 8 bases between. CDR3 length: 13 residues. CDR3 coding DNA: TGTGCCTGGAGTAAGGGGTTTGGAAACACCATATATTTT. It codes for CAWSKGFGNTIYF.

This chain joins TRBV7-2 and TRBJ2-1; D may be TRBD2 (7 bases). Deletions cut 3 bases from V and 7 bases from J, with 13 bases between. The length of the CDR3 is 14 residues. From germline, CDR1 is SGHTA and CDR2 FQGNSA. The CDR3 nucleotides are TGTGCCAGCAGCTTCGGGGGGCTGGGAAATGAGCAGTTCTTC. This translates into CASSFGGLGNEQFF.